This is a list of T cell receptor beta chains from one sample in a study of T-cell memory formation after mild COVID-19. Using its own MiXCR run on the 5' RACE reads, TCRdb lists one record per CDR3 protein. The sample carries about 270,000 distinct CDR3 sequences, around 16% recorded once. Sequencing used PBMCs or a T cell subset sorted from them (not recorded which). The receptors were sampled from a man between 18 and 35 years old who had mild COVID-19 (a few samples of this study predate the infection). Cell type and time point are not known. The CDR3 runs from the conserved cysteine through the conserved F or W. D genes are given only for firm matches. Some rows mark clone size as missing; the rest say once, few, many or name a class of expanded clone.

d_call clone_size j_call v_call cdr3_aa cdr3_nt
TRBD1 . TRBJ1-4 TRBV7-2 CASSFDRDNEKLFF TGTGCCAGCAGCTTTGACAGGGATAATGAAAAACTGTTTTTT
. few TRBJ1-2 TRBV4-3 CASSHIADSHRNTF TGCGCCAGCAGCCACATCGCCGACAGTCATAGAAACACCTTC
TRBD1 . TRBJ1-4 TRBV5-1 CASSVTGVTNEKLFF TGCGCCAGCAGCGTGACAGGGGTAACTAATGAAAAACTGTTTTTT
. . TRBJ1-1 TRBV6-2/TRBV6-3 CASSWQGPTEAFF TGTGCCAGCAGTTGGCAGGGGCCTACTGAAGCTTTCTTT
TRBD2 many TRBJ2-3 TRBV29-1 CSVSPASGGVADTQYF TGCAGCGTTTCCCCTGCGAGCGGGGGTGTCGCAGATACGCAGTATTTT
. . TRBJ2-5 TRBV4-3 CASSQGGQETQYF TGCGCCAGCAGCCAAGGGGGCCAAGAGACCCAGTACTTC
. few TRBJ1-6 TRBV5-1 CASSIDRFGERGYNSPLHF TGCGCCAGCAGCATCGACAGATTTGGGGAGAGGGGCTATAATTCACCCCTCCACTTT
TRBD2 . TRBJ2-5 TRBV4-1 CASSQDQGGGAYETQYF TGCGCCAGCAGCCAAGATCAGGGCGGGGGGGCGTATGAGACCCAGTACTTC
. . TRBJ2-5 TRBV9 CASSSRTTGLTQYF TGTGCCAGCAGCTCCCGGACAACTGGGTTGACCCAGTACTTC
TRBD2 few TRBJ2-3 TRBV5-1 CASSLERGVTDTQYF TGCGCCAGCAGCTTGGAGCGGGGGGTCACAGATACGCAGTATTTT
. few TRBJ2-3 TRBV4-2 CASSPSESTDTQYF TGTGCCAGCAGCCCGAGCGAGTCCACAGATACGCAGTATTTT
. . TRBJ1-6 TRBV19 CASKGPAGDSPLHF TGTGCCAGTAAAGGACCGGCGGGAGATTCACCCCTCCACTTT
. few TRBJ1-5 TRBV7-9 CASSLTNQPQHF TGTGCCAGCAGCTTAACAAATCAGCCCCAGCATTTT
. few TRBJ1-3 TRBV27 CASSLVPPGYSGNTIYF TGTGCCAGCAGTTTGGTCCCCCCAGGGTACTCTGGAAACACCATATATTTT
. once TRBJ2-3 TRBV2 CASTQDGYTDTQYF TGTGCCAGCACTCAGGACGGTTACACAGATACGCAGTATTTT
. few TRBJ2-1 TRBV4-3 CASSQDVPGRTIATDAQFF TGCGCCAGCAGCCAAGATGTACCCGGGCGGACTATAGCTACCGATGCGCAGTTCTTC
. few TRBJ2-3 TRBV9 CASSVTTGLADTQYF TGTGCCAGCAGCGTAACAACAGGGCTTGCAGATACGCAGTATTTT